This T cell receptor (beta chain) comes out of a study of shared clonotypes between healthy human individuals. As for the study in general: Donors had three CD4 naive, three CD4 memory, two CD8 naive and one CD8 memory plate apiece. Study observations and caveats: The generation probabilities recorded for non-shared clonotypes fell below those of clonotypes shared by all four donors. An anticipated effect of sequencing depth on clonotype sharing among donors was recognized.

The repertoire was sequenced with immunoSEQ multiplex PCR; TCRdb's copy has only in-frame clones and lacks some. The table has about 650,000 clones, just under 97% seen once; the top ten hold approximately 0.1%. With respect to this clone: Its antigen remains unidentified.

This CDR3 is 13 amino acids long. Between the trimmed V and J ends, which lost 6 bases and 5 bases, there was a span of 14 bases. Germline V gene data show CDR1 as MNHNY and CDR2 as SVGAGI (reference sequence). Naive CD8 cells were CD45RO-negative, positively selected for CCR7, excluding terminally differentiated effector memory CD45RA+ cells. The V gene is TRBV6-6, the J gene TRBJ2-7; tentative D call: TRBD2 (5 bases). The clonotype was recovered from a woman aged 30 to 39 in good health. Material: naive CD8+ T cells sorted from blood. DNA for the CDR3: TGTGCCAGCAGCGTGGACTCCGTCGACGAGCAGTACTTC. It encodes CASSVDSVDEQYF.